The rows below give T cell receptor beta chains drawn from one sample of a study of cytomegalovirus exposure and HLA in healthy donors. Profiled with immunoSEQ multiplex PCR; TCRdb holds only in-frame clones, not every one. Of 150,000 to 200,000 clones in the sample, 76% were seen once. Sequences were obtained from PBMCs. All receptors come from a man between 18 and 29 years old in good health and CMV-seronegative. Both conserved end residues are part of each CDR3. The D gene is left open where the match is weak. Where a row states a size, it is once, few, many or the class of an expanded clone; other rows omit it.

CDR3 length	V gene	J gene	D gene	clone size	CDR3 protein	CDR3 DNA
17	TRBV28	TRBJ1-5	TRBD1	-	CASSRPGTGWFHQPQHF	TGTGCCAGCAGTCGTCCCGGGACAGGGTGGTTTCATCAGCCCCAGCATTTT
16	TRBV5-1	TRBJ1-1	-	-	CASSQQVLLMNTEAFF	TGCGCCAGCAGCCAACAGGTTCTCCTAATGAACACTGAAGCTTTCTTT
14	TRBV5-1	TRBJ1-4	-	-	CASSWGGVGEKLFF	TGCGCCAGCAGCTGGGGAGGGGTCGGGGAAAAACTGTTTTTT
14	TRBV28	TRBJ2-7	-	once	CASSTQSPPYEQYF	TGTGCCAGCAGTACACAGTCCCCTCCCTACGAGCAGTACTTC
16	TRBV28	TRBJ2-7	TRBD1	-	CASKSGPWTGPYEQYF	TGTGCCAGCAAAAGTGGGCCTTGGACAGGGCCCTACGAGCAGTACTTC
14	TRBV5-1	TRBJ2-2	-	-	CASGNLLNTGELFF	TGCGCCAGCGGCAATTTACTAAACACCGGGGAGCTGTTTTTT
17	TRBV28	TRBJ1-2	TRBD1	-	CASRHLPGQGANYGYTF	TGTGCCAGCAGGCACCTACCGGGACAGGGAGCTAACTATGGCTACACCTTC
13	TRBV5-4	TRBJ1-2	TRBD1	-	CASSLQGARGYTF	TGTGCCAGCAGCCTACAGGGGGCGCGTGGCTACACCTTC
14	TRBV30	TRBJ2-7	-	-	CAWSLNLASVEQYF	TGTGCCTGGAGTCTAAATCTGGCTAGCGTCGAGCAGTACTTC
14	TRBV5-8	TRBJ2-1	TRBD2	-	CASSWVAGGSEQFF	TGTGCCAGCAGCTGGGTAGCGGGGGGGTCTGAGCAGTTCTTC
15	TRBV6-1	TRBJ2-1	TRBD2	-	CASASRLAGGREQFF	TGTGCCAGCGCCTCCCGCCTAGCGGGAGGTCGTGAGCAGTTCTTC
15	TRBV11-2	TRBJ1-2	TRBD1	-	CASSLGQGSSYGYTF	TGTGCCAGCAGCTTGGGACAGGGAAGTAGCTATGGCTACACCTTC